These 14 T cell receptor beta chains came from one sample sequenced in a study of T cells after yellow fever vaccination. TCRdb reanalysed the 5' RACE reads using MiXCR and keeps one entry per CDR3 protein. The profile covers 360,000 or so distinct CDR3 sequences, with 11% appearing a single time and around 18% taken by the ten largest. The sequencing used PBMCs, collected on the day of the first yellow fever vaccination. These receptors were collected from a man aged 18 to 29 who received the YFV17D yellow fever vaccine.

V gene TRBV6-1 combines with J gene TRBJ1-2; no clear D gene. V was pared by 6 bases and J by 4 bases, with 15 bases between. Germline lookup yields CDR1 MNHNS and CDR2 SASEGT. The CDR3 totals 14 residues. CDR3 amino acids: CASSRAGEGYGYTF. CDR3 nucleotides: TGTGCCAGCAGCCGAGCTGGGGAGGGCTATGGCTACACCTTC.

This clonotype was detected a few times. The V gene is TRBV6-2 or TRBV6-3, the J gene TRBJ2-2; D is undetermined. Trimming stripped 6 bases from V and 5 bases from J, with 7 bases between. The V gene's germline CDR1 is MNHEY and CDR2 SVGEGT. The CDR3 loop spans 12 amino acids. In nucleotides, the CDR3 is TGTGCCAGCAGAGAATCGACCGGGGAGCTGTTTTTT. Protein sequence: CASRESTGELFF.

This rearrangement joins TRBV7-2 to TRBJ2-7; no clear D. CDR1 and CDR2 (germline): SGHTA, FQGNSA. The CDR3 has 13 amino acids. Between the trimmed V and J ends, which lost 6 bases and 2 bases, there was a span of 11 bases. Here the CDR3 DNA reads TGTGCCAGCAGGGAAATCTATCCCTACGAGCAGTACTTC. Its translation: CASREIYPYEQYF.

This clonotype was detected a few times. This chain joins TRBV20-1 and TRBJ1-5, with D possibly TRBD1 on 5 matching bases. V shed 1 base and J shed 7 bases, with 8 bases lying between them. The CDR3 sequence is 12 residues long. The germline CDR1 and CDR2 sequences are DFQATT and SNEGSKA (reference sequence). The CDR3 DNA follows: TGCAGTGCTAGAGGTGGGGGGCAGCCCCAGCATTTT. This codes for CSARGGGQPQHF.

This clonotype was observed a handful of times. The chain carries TRBV2 and TRBJ2-7, with 7 bases that match TRBD1. The CDR3 covers 13 residues. Germline V lookup: CDR1 SNHLY, CDR2 FYNNEI. V lost 5 bases and J lost 4; bases outside the gene matches: 5. The CDR3 region is CASSTQTGYEQYF. CDR3 in DNA: TGTGCCAGCAGTACCCAGACAGGGTACGAGCAGTACTTC.

This clonotype showed up just a few times. The chain recombines TRBV15 with TRBJ2-5, with a tentative D call TRBD2 (5 bases). Trimming removed 0 bases at V and 5 bases at J, with 25 bases between. The CDR3 is 19 residues long. From germline, CDR1 is LNHNV and CDR2 YYDKDF (reference sequence). The CDR3 spells CATSRDLGGSPGVGETQYF. The DNA for the CDR3 is TGTGCCACCAGCAGAGATCTTGGAGGCTCCCCGGGCGTGGGGGAGACCCAGTACTTC.

The genes are TRBV7-9 and TRBJ2-5, with a tentative D call TRBD2 (6 bases). The germline V and J ends were trimmed by 5 bases and 2 bases, with 12 bases remaining between them. The CDR3 contains 14 residues. Germline CDR1 reads SEHNR; CDR2 reads FQNEAQ (reference sequence). The CDR3 DNA reads TGTGCCAGCAGCCTGACTAGATCTCAAGAGACCCAGTACTTC. Translating gives CASSLTRSQETQYF.

This clonotype turned up a few times. The chain has TRBV27 and TRBJ2-2; perhaps D is TRBD1 or TRBD2 (6 bases each). This CDR3 is 16 amino acids long. CDR1 and CDR2 (germline): MNHEY, SMNVEV (reference sequence). V dropped 2 bases and J dropped 4 bases, with 14 bases sitting between them. CDR3 sequence (DNA): TGTGCCAGCAGTTTACTCGGGGGCGGCGGCACCGGGGAGCTGTTTTTT. Translation: CASSLLGGGGTGELFF.

A few counts support this clonotype. The rearrangement links TRBV3-1 to TRBJ1-5; D perhaps matches TRBD1 (5 bases). CDR1 is LGHDT and CDR2 is YNNKEL in the germline V gene (reference sequence). The CDR3 runs to 13 residues. Trimming took 4 bases from V and 5 from J, leaving 9 bases between them. The DNA for the CDR3 is TGTGCCAGCAGCCCTCAGGGAGATCAGCCCCAGCATTTT. Translation: CASSPQGDQPQHF.

V and J are TRBV12-3 or TRBV12-4 and TRBJ2-2; D ambiguous. The CDR3 loop spans 17 amino acids. V lost 2 bases and J lost 2, with 15 bases in between. Here the CDR3 reads CASSLKLSTPNTGELFF. The CDR3 DNA sequence: TGTGCCAGCAGTTTAAAGCTGTCTACCCCTAACACCGGGGAGCTGTTTTTT.

This chain uses TRBV18 with TRBJ2-7, with D possibly TRBD2 on 5 matching bases. This CDR3 has 13 residues. V was shortened by 0 bases and J by 7 bases, with 10 bases between the two germline ends. Germline lookup yields CDR1 KGHSH and CDR2 LQKENI. CDR3 coding DNA: TGTGCCAGCTCACCACCGTCGGGGTGGGAGCAGTACTTC. It is translated as CASSPPSGWEQYF.

The chain carries TRBV20-1 and TRBJ1-2, with D maybe TRBD1 (5 bases). V dropped 0 bases and J dropped 6 bases, with 11 bases sitting between them. CDR1 DFQATT and CDR2 SNEGSKA come from the germline V gene (reference sequence). This CDR3 is built from 13 residues. The CDR3 protein is CSARDWGRDGYTF. In nucleotides, the CDR3 is TGCAGTGCTAGAGACTGGGGGAGGGATGGCTACACCTTC.

The rearrangement joins TRBV28 to TRBJ1-2, with 10 bases lining up with TRBD1. This CDR3 spans 14 amino acids. Unmatched junction bases numbered 7, after V lost 5 bases and J lost 7 bases. Per germline, CDR1 MDHEN and CDR2 SYDVKM. CDR3 loop: CASSPGQGDVGYTF. The CDR3 DNA follows: TGTGCCAGCAGTCCTGGACAGGGGGATGTTGGCTACACCTTC.

This clonotype has just a few counts. This rearrangement joins TRBV7-2 to TRBJ2-2; D is unclear. The germline V and J ends were trimmed by 9 bases and 1 base, with 6 bases remaining between them. CDR3 length: 12 amino acids. The germline CDR1 and CDR2 sequences are SGHTA and FQGNSA. For the CDR3, the DNA is TGTGCCAGTCTAGAGAACACCGGGGAGCTGTTTTTT. Protein product: CASLENTGELFF.